This TCR beta chain was sequenced for a study of blood T cell repertoires in COVID-19. Overall study context: Italy, Spain and the United States were the sources of the convalescent and acute COVID-19 samples. PBMCs, B-cell-depleted T cells, or T cells provided the cDNA or gDNA that made up the material.

Method: immunoSEQ multiplex PCR; TCRdb's copy keeps in-frame clones and lacks some. The sample holds some 230,000 clones, more than 80% seen once. V was shortened by 5 bases and J by 2 bases, with 3 bases between the two germline ends. This CDR3 contains 12 residues. Germline V gene data show CDR1 as MNHEY and CDR2 as SVGEGT. Sequenced: PBMCs or T cells enriched from blood (not recorded which). The origin of this receptor is a woman younger than 30 in a cohort exposed to, infected with or recovered from COVID-19 (not recorded which). This chain uses TRBV6-2 or TRBV6-3 with TRBJ2-2; D not resolved. Here the CDR3 DNA reads TGTGCCAGCAGTATAAACACCGGGGAGCTGTTTTTT. It yields the protein CASSINTGELFF.